These 24 T cell receptor beta chains were all obtained from the same sample, sequenced in a study of cytomegalovirus exposure and HLA in healthy donors. Both 60 Vbeta primers and 13 Jbeta primers went into the PCR. The data were produced by immunoSEQ multiplex PCR, yet TCRdb's version contains in-frame clones alone and is incomplete. The sample holds about 160,000 clones, 75% seen once. The source material was PBMCs. All receptors come from a woman aged 50 to 60 in good health and CMV-seropositive.

The chain links TRBV21-1 to TRBJ2-1; no DNA check was done on the table's D call, TRBD1. TRBV21-1 is a pseudogene. The CDR3 runs to 12 residues. CDR3 sequence reads: CDRDRVPNEQFF. In DNA, the CDR3 is TGCGACCGGGACAGGGTTCCCAATGAGCAGTTCTTC.

The chain has TRBV19 and TRBJ2-4; D uncertain. The germline CDR1 and CDR2 sequences are LNHDA and SQIVND (reference sequence). The CDR3 covers 19 residues. The germline V and J ends were trimmed by 3 bases and 1 base, with 22 bases remaining between them. The CDR3 region is CASSIGALKIRLAKNIQYF. As DNA, the CDR3 is TGTGCCAGTAGTATCGGAGCGCTAAAAATTCGTCTGGCCAAAAACATTCAGTACTTC.

This chain connects TRBV6-6 to TRBJ2-7; 8 nucleotides match TRBD2. V shed 6 bases and J 11 bases; nucleotides not matched to a gene: 12. Germline V gene sequence: CDR1 MNHNY, CDR2 SVGAGI (reference sequence). CDR3 length: 13 amino acids. As DNA, the CDR3 is TGTGCCAGCAGCCGACTAGCGCGGATCTTGGAGTACTTC. This translates into CASSRLARILEYF.

The rearrangement joins TRBV7-8 to TRBJ1-1; the D gene is possibly TRBD1 (5 bases). Germline-derived CDR1 and CDR2 are SGHVS and FQNEAQ. V lost 6 bases and J 4 bases, leaving 12 bases between the germline ends. There are 13 residues in the CDR3. As DNA, the CDR3 is TGTGCCAGCAGTCGGGCCAGGGCCACTGAAGCTTTCTTT. This sequence encodes CASSRARATEAFF. The entire variable domain, with the rest obtained from reference TRBV7-8 and TRBJ1-1, is as follows: GAGVSQSPRYKVAKRGQDVALRCDPISGHVSLFWYQQALGQGPEFLTYFQNEAQLDKSGLPSDRFFAERPEGSVSTLKIQRTQQEDSAVYLCASSRARATEAFFGQGTRLTVV.

The V gene is TRBV6-1, the J gene TRBJ2-5; possibly TRBD1 for D (5 bases). The DNA end lines up better with TRBJ2-7; the J call may be wrong. Germline V lookup: CDR1 MNHNS, CDR2 SASEGT. The CDR3 length is 11 residues. CDR3 sequence reads: CASGQGYEQYF. CDR3 nucleotide sequence: TGTGCCAGCGGGCAGGGATACGAGCAGTACTTC.

V and J are TRBV9 and TRBJ2-7, with 10 bases matching TRBD2. Germline V gene data show CDR1 as SGDLS and CDR2 as YYNGEE. The ends lost 0 bases at V and 3 bases at J; junction bases unmatched: 3. This CDR3 comprises 15 residues. The CDR3 loop is CASSVAPSGGYEQYF. The CDR3 region has the DNA TGTGCCAGCAGCGTAGCCCCTAGCGGGGGCTACGAGCAGTACTTC.

V gene TRBV7-6 combines with J gene TRBJ2-4; 7 positions agree with TRBD2. Germline CDR1 reads SGHVS; CDR2 reads FNYEAQ. There are 13 residues in the CDR3. V lost 5 bases and J lost 9; bases outside the gene matches: 7. CDR3 region: CASSRGDSGIQYF. The CDR3 DNA sequence: TGTGCCAGCAGCCGGGGGGACTCGGGCATTCAGTACTTC.

V is TRBV27 and J is TRBJ2-5; 11 nucleotides match TRBD2. The CDR3 loop spans 15 amino acids. With V trimmed by 6 bases and J by 4 bases, 7 bases remained unmatched. The germline V gene encodes CDR1 MNHEY and CDR2 SMNVEV (reference sequence). DNA for the CDR3: TGTGCCAGCAGCCTACTAGCGGGGGCTGGAGAGACCCAGTACTTC. Translating it yields CASSLLAGAGETQYF.

The chain combines TRBV5-1 with TRBJ1-2; tentative D call: TRBD1 (6 bases). This CDR3 contains 15 residues. The V gene's germline CDR1 is SGHRS and CDR2 YFSETQ. Trimming took 0 bases from V and 4 from J, leaving 13 bases between them. The CDR3 here is CASSLATGTSYGYTF. CDR3 coding DNA: TGCGCCAGCAGCTTGGCTACAGGGACGTCCTATGGCTACACCTTC.

The chain is built from TRBV5-1 and TRBJ1-1; 7 nucleotides match TRBD1. The V gene's germline CDR1 is SGHRS and CDR2 YFSETQ. The junction had 6 bases not matched to a gene; V was cut back by 3 bases and J by 1 base. CDR3 length equals 15 residues. This chain's CDR3 is CASSSPTGWNTEAFF. The DNA for the CDR3 is TGCGCCAGCAGCTCCCCGACAGGGTGGAACACTGAAGCTTTCTTT.

This chain joins TRBV5-1 and TRBJ2-5; 13 positions agree with TRBD2. V was clipped by 5 bases and J by 6 bases; unmatched bases: 13. The CDR3 sequence is 17 residues long. Germline V gives CDR1 SGHRS, CDR2 YFSETQ. The CDR3 nucleotides are TGCGCCAGCAGACCGCGACTAGCGGGGGGCCCGGAGAAGACCCAGTACTTC. This codes for CASRPRLAGGPEKTQYF.

The chain carries TRBV5-4 and TRBJ1-2, with D uncertain. CDR1 SGHNT and CDR2 YYREEE come from the germline V gene (reference sequence). The CDR3 runs to 13 residues. The V gene lost 4 bases and the J gene lost 4 bases, with 11 bases spanning the gap. The CDR3 region is CASSRDWAYGYTF. The DNA for the CDR3 is TGTGCCAGCAGCCGCGATTGGGCCTATGGCTACACCTTC.

The chain has TRBV27 and TRBJ2-3, with TRBD1 as a possible D gene (6 bases). The CDR3 is 13 residues long. Germline V lookup: CDR1 MNHEY, CDR2 SMNVEV (reference sequence). V shed 6 bases and J shed 3 bases, with 10 bases lying between them. CDR3 DNA sequence: TGTGCCAGCAGGGACAGCCTGACAGATACGCAGTATTTT. Translating gives CASRDSLTDTQYF.

The chain links TRBV5-6 to TRBJ1-3; D is uncertain. In germline, CDR1 is SGHDT, CDR2 YYEEEE. There are 13 residues in the CDR3. Trimming took 0 bases from V and 1 from J, leaving 2 bases between them. Here the CDR3 reads CASSLVSGNTIYF. The DNA of the CDR3 is TGTGCCAGCAGCTTGGTATCTGGAAACACCATATATTTT. The full variable domain, with the rest looked up from reference TRBV5-6 and TRBJ1-3, is DAGVTQSPTHLIKTRGQQVTLRCSPKSGHDTVSWYQQALGQGPQFIFQYYEEEERQRGNFPDRFSGHQFPNYSSELNVNALLLGDSALYLCASSLVSGNTIYFGEGSWLTVV.

The rearrangement uses TRBV7-9 and TRBJ2-1, with D maybe TRBD1 (5 bases). CDR1 is SEHNR, CDR2 FQNEAQ, per germline (reference sequence). This CDR3 comprises 16 residues. V dropped 5 bases and J dropped 2 bases, with 16 bases sitting between them. The CDR3 coding sequence is TGTGCCAGCAGCCCAGGGTCCCAGGGTGCCTACAATGAGCAGTTCTTC. It is translated as CASSPGSQGAYNEQFF.

The rearrangement links TRBV5-6 to TRBJ1-4; TRBD1 matches 7 bases. In germline, CDR1 is SGHDT, CDR2 YYEEEE. V dropped 1 base and J dropped 6; count of bases not matched to a gene: 6. The length of the CDR3 is 15 residues. This CDR3 is CASSLYGTADEKLFF. The DNA of the CDR3 is TGTGCCAGCAGCTTGTATGGGACAGCCGATGAAAAACTGTTTTTT. The full variable domain, rest sourced from reference TRBV5-6 and TRBJ1-4, is DAGVTQSPTHLIKTRGQQVTLRCSPKSGHDTVSWYQQALGQGPQFIFQYYEEEERQRGNFPDRFSGHQFPNYSSELNVNALLLGDSALYLCASSLYGTADEKLFFGSGTQLSVL.

In its sample, this clone was seen a few times. The genes are TRBV2 and TRBJ2-1; the D gene is possibly TRBD1 (6 bases). Between the trimmed V and J ends, which lost 7 bases and 7 bases, there was a span of 14 bases. Germline V gives CDR1 SNHLY, CDR2 FYNNEI. The CDR3 spans 13 residues. CDR3 sequence: CASNDDRTNEQFF. CDR3 coding DNA: TGTGCCAGCAATGACGACAGGACGAATGAGCAGTTCTTC.

J is TRBJ1-1 and V is TRBV5-1, with D tentatively TRBD1 (6 bases). This CDR3 spans 16 amino acids. Germline V gene lookup returns CDR1 SGHRS and CDR2 YFSETQ. Trimming took 3 bases from V and 3 from J, leaving 18 bases between them. The DNA for the CDR3 is TGCGCCAGCAGCTCCCCTCAAGGAAGGGGGTACACTGAAGCTTTCTTT. Protein: CASSSPQGRGYTEAFF.

This clone was counted once. This sequence joins TRBV4-2 and TRBJ1-2; TRBD1 agrees at 8 bases. The CDR3 has 17 residues. V was clipped by 1 base and J by 5 bases; unmatched bases: 12. Germline values: CDR1 LGHNA, CDR2 YNFKEQ. The CDR3 coding sequence is TGTGCCAGCAGCCAAGCCCAGGGGGCATCTTTCATTTATGGCTACACCTTC. Its protein product is CASSQAQGASFIYGYTF.

This CDR3 reads CASSGGENTEAFF. CDR3 bases: TGTGCCAGCAGCGGAGGGGAGAACACTGAAGCTTTCTTT. The V and J genes are TRBV6-6 and TRBJ1-1; possibly TRBD1 for D (5 bases). This CDR3 is 13 amino acids long. Per the germline V gene, CDR1 is MNHNY and CDR2 is SVGAGI (reference sequence). Trimming pared 6 bases from V and 1 base from J, leaving 9 bases between.

V usage is TRBV15 and J usage is TRBJ2-3; the match to TRBD1 covers 8 bases. From germline, CDR1 is LNHNV and CDR2 YYDKDF (reference sequence). The CDR3 extends over 14 amino acids. V shed 0 bases, J shed 10 bases, and the junction held 6 bases outside the gene matches. CDR3 loop: CATSRDYPDRAQYF. The CDR3 DNA sequence: TGTGCCACCAGCAGAGATTACCCGGACAGGGCGCAGTATTTT.

V gene TRBV18 combines with J gene TRBJ1-1; D may be TRBD1 (5 bases). Germline V gives CDR1 KGHSH, CDR2 LQKENI. This CDR3 contains 13 residues. Trimming cost V 6 bases and J 4 bases, with 12 bases left between them. CDR3 bases: TGTGCCAGCTCCCAATACGGGGGCACTGAAGCTTTCTTT. Protein: CASSQYGGTEAFF.

The V call is TRBV4-2, the J call TRBJ2-7; D remains ambiguous. V lost 6 bases to trimming and J lost 2 bases, with 17 bases between them. The V gene's germline CDR1 is LGHNA and CDR2 YNFKEQ. The CDR3 contains 15 residues. The CDR3 sequence: CASSHTTSETYEQYF. The CDR3 nucleotides read TGTGCCAGCAGTCATACCACTTCTGAAACCTACGAGCAGTACTTC.

The chain links TRBV6-5 to TRBJ2-2; TRBD1 matches 8 bases. CDR1 and CDR2 (germline): MNHEY, SVGAGI. The ends lost 0 bases at V and 13 bases at J; junction bases unmatched: 4. The CDR3 has 13 amino acids. CDR3 DNA: TGTGCCAGCAGTTACTCAGCGGACAGGGCGCTGTTTTTT. Protein: CASSYSADRALFF.